This T cell receptor (beta chain) was identified during a study of cytomegalovirus exposure and HLA in healthy donors. General study points: Cytomegalovirus status, reportedly, was diagnosed with high specificity and sensitivity by the classifier. It was confirmed in vitro that three of the CMV-associated chains were specific for CMV antigens. Cytomegalovirus-associated TCR beta chains were listed, numbering 150 to 200. Rarity held for most TCR sequences, but there were some public TCRs that occurred in many donors.

Comments on this clone: Its antigen is not known.

TCRdb keeps only in-frame clones here, not all; method: immunoSEQ multiplex PCR. The repertoire holds around 110,000 clones, less than 90% seen once, with less than 2% in the top ten. The CDR3 extends over 15 amino acids. Germline CDR1 reads LNHDA; CDR2 reads SQIVND (reference sequence). The germline V and J ends were trimmed by 6 bases and 0 bases, with 9 bases remaining between them. This chain uses TRBV19 with TRBJ1-6; D not certain. The source of this sequence is a woman in her late teens or twenties in good health and CMV-seropositive. The sequencing sample was made of PBMCs. Here the CDR3 DNA reads TGTGCCAGTAGGGAAGCGGGCTCCTATAATTCACCCCTCCACTTT. Encoded protein: CASREAGSYNSPLHF.